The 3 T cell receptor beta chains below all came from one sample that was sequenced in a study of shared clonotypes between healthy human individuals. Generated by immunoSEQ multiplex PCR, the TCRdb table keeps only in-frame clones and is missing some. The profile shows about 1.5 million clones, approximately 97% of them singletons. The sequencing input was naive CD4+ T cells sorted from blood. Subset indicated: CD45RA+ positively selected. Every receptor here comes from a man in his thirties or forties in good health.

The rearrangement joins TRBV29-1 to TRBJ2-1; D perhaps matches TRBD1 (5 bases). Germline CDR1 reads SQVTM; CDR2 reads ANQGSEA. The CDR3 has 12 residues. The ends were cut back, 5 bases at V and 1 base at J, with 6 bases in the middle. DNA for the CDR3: TGCAGCGTTACAGGATCCTACAATGAGCAGTTCTTC. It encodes CSVTGSYNEQFF.

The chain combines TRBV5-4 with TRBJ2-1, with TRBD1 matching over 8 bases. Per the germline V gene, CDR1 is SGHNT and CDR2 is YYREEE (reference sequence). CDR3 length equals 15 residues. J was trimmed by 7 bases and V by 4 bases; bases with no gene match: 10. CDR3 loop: CASSPSSDRGNEQFF. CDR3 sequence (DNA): TGTGCCAGCAGCCCTTCCTCCGACAGGGGAAATGAGCAGTTCTTC.

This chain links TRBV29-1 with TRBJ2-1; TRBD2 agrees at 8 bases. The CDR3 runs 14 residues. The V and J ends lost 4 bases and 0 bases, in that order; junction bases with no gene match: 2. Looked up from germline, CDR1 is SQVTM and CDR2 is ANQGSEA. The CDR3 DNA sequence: TGCAGCGTTGTTCGGGGGGGCTCCTACAATGAGCAGTTCTTC. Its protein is CSVVRGGSYNEQFF.